The rows below give T cell receptor beta chains drawn from one sample of a study of tumor-infiltrating lymphocytes in primary liver carcinoma. MiXCR was run by TCRdb on the multiplex PCR reads, yielding one entry per CDR3 protein. This repertoire shows more than 100,000 distinct CDR3 sequences, 55% to 65% found once; its top ten account for around 9%. What was sequenced was liver tumor tissue from sampling region 1. The receptors come from an older woman with primary liver carcinoma and hepatitis B virus infection. CDR3s include the opening cysteine and the closing phenylalanine or tryptophan. D genes are given only for firm matches. Clone size appears in some rows only: once, few, many, or a class for an expanded clone.

clone_size	v_call	d_call	j_call	cdr3_aa	cdr3_nt
-	TRBV7-2	-	TRBJ2-5	CASSLAGQGLVETQYF	TGTGCCAGCAGCTTAGCCGGACAGGGACTAGTGGAGACCCAGTACTTC
-	TRBV11-2	-	TRBJ2-2	CASTLGQAGELFF	TGTGCCAGTACCTTAGGTCAGGCCGGGGAGCTGTTTTTT
-	TRBV6-5	-	TRBJ2-1	CTSSNTVGSYSEQFF	TGTACCAGCAGTAATACAGTGGGTTCCTACAGTGAGCAGTTCTTC
many	TRBV4-1	TRBD1	TRBJ2-3	CASSSPGQGTQYF	TGCGCCAGCAGTTCCCCGGGACAGGGCACGCAGTATTTT
-	TRBV5-1	-	TRBJ1-1	CASGLGTANTETFF	TGCGCCAGCGGCTTAGGGACGGCGAACACTGAAACTTTCTTT
many	TRBV10-2	TRBD2	TRBJ2-7	CASKETSGSYEQYF	TGCGCCAGCAAAGAGACTAGCGGCTCCTACGAGCAGTACTTC
-	TRBV29-1	-	TRBJ2-7	CSVSGRSSYGQYF	TGCAGCGTTTCTGGACGTAGCTCCTACGGGCAGTACTTC
-	TRBV7-9	TRBD2	TRBJ2-3	CASNKGLAGHSDTQYF	TGTGCCAGCAACAAGGGACTAGCGGGACACTCAGATACGCAGTATTTT
-	TRBV11-2	-	TRBJ2-7	CVGSLNSREQYF	TGTGTCGGCAGCTTAAACAGCCGCGAGCAGTACTTC
-	TRBV5-6	-	TRBJ2-3	CASSLRSDTQYF	TGTGCCAGCAGCCTCCGATCGGATACGCAGTATTTT
-	TRBV7-9	-	TRBJ2-1	CASSLGTSHLIEQFF	TGTGCCAGCAGCTTAGGTACTAGCCACCTCATTGAGCAGTTCTTC
-	TRBV11-3	TRBD1	TRBJ2-7	CPSSPGTGGNYGQYF	TGTCCCAGCAGTCCCGGGACAGGGGGCAACTACGGGCAGTACTTC
-	TRBV6-5	-	TRBJ2-3	CASRRSGDGSTNTQYF	TGTGCCAGCAGACGTTCGGGGGACGGATCAACAAATACGCAGTATTTT
many	TRBV12-3/TRBV12-4	TRBD1	TRBJ1-5	CASRPDRENQPQHF	TGTGCCAGCAGGCCTGACAGGGAGAATCAGCCCCAGCATTTT
-	TRBV11-3	-	TRBJ2-1	CASSFTPLKSSHNEQFF	TGTGCCAGCAGCTTTACACCACTGAAGAGCTCCCACAATGAGCAGTTCTTC
once	TRBV29-1	-	TRBJ2-7	CSVEYDYEQYF	TGTAGCGTTGAATACGACTACGAGCAGTACTTC
once	TRBV25-1	TRBD2	TRBJ2-1	CASSLGTSGKDYNEQFF	TGTGCCAGCAGTCTTGGCACTAGCGGGAAGGATTACAATGAGCAGTTCTTC
once	TRBV29-1	TRBD1	TRBJ1-2	CSVDTGQGYGYTF	TGCAGCGTTGATACGGGACAGGGCTATGGCTACACCTTC
-	TRBV11-1	-	TRBJ2-7	CASSLNPFGQSYDQYF	TGTGCCAGCAGCTTAAACCCCTTCGGGCAATCCTACGATCAGTACTTT
once	TRBV11-2	TRBD2	TRBJ2-1	CASSPTIGRVCNEQFF	TGTGCCAGCAGCCCCACAATCGGGAGGGTTTGCAATGAGCAGTTCTTC
few	TRBV4-1	-	TRBJ2-5	CASSQESLASQETLYF	TGCGCCAGCAGCCAAGAGTCTCTGGCTAGCCAAGAGACCCTGTACTTC
-	TRBV11-2	-	TRBJ2-3	CACILVVSTDTQYF	TGTGCCTGCATCTTAGTCGTGAGCACAGATACGCAGTATTTT
-	TRBV5-6	TRBD1	TRBJ2-4	CASSLGDRGLRYF	TGTGCCAGCAGCTTGGGGGACAGGGGGCTTCGGTACTTC
-	TRBV28	-	TRBJ1-1	CASSLLGGDTEAFF	TGTGCCAGCAGTTTATTAGGAGGGGACACTGAAGCTTTCTTT
many	TRBV6-1	TRBD1	TRBJ2-1	CASSSRDRVANEQFF	TGTGCCAGCAGCTCCCGGGACAGGGTTGCAAATGAGCAGTTCTTC
-	TRBV20-1	-	TRBJ2-7	CSARGRRNEQYF	TGCAGTGCTAGAGGCCGCCGAAACGAGCAGTACTTC
-	TRBV30	-	TRBJ1-6	CAWSGGHNSPLHF	TGTGCCTGGAGTGGGGGCCATAATTCACCCCTCCACTTT
-	TRBV5-1	TRBD2	TRBJ2-1	CASSFSGNRNEQFF	TGCGCCAGCAGCTTTAGCGGGAACAGAAATGAGCAGTTCTTC
-	TRBV11-2	-	TRBJ2-2	CASSSLITGSCFF	-
many	TRBV6-2/TRBV6-3	TRBD2	TRBJ2-1	CASSPIAGAISYNEQFF	TGTGCCAGCAGCCCCATAGCGGGAGCGATCTCCTACAATGAGCAGTTCTTC
-	TRBV11-2	-	TRBJ2-7	CAISLASGAGDYEQYF	TGTGCCATCAGCTTAGCGTCTGGGGCAGGAGACTACGAGCAGTACTTC
-	TRBV29-1	-	TRBJ2-7	CSVTLGLWDGQYF	TGCAGCGTTACCCTCGGGTTATGGGACGGGCAGTACTTC
-	TRBV7-9	-	TRBJ2-7	CASTQSGGSYEQYF	TGTGCCAGCACCCAATCCGGCGGCAGCTACGAGCAGTACTTC
once	TRBV11-2	-	TRBJ2-7	CASSKGRDRSITYEQYF	TGTGCCAGCAGTAAAGGCCGTGACAGGAGTATAACCTACGAGCAGTACTTC
many	TRBV29-1	-	TRBJ2-1	CSVDKGSSYNEQFF	TGCAGCGTTGATAAAGGGAGCTCCTACAATGAGCAGTTCTTC
many	TRBV11-2	TRBD1	TRBJ2-3	CASSSGTGRTDTQYF	TGTGCCAGCAGCTCTGGGACAGGCCGCACAGATACGCAGTATTTT
-	TRBV11-2	-	TRBJ2-3	CVFGDPDTRYF	TGTGTCTTCGGGGATCCAGATACGCGGTATTTT
few	TRBV11-2	-	TRBJ2-3	CASSRQGAGGTQYF	TGTGCCAGCAGCCGGCAAGGGGCAGGTGGTACGCAGTATTTT
-	TRBV19	-	TRBJ2-3	CASSDSGARDTRYF	TGTGCCAGTAGTGATTCCGGGGCCCGGGATACGCGGTATTTT
many	TRBV11-2	-	TRBJ2-7	CASSLGGDGAYEQYF	TGTGCCAGCAGCTTAGGTGGGGACGGGGCCTACGAGCAGTACTTC
few	TRBV7-2	-	TRBJ2-1	CASSLLPPPSNEQFF	TGTGCCAGCAGCTTACTCCCCCCGCCGTCAAATGAGCAGTTCTTC
-	TRBV7-9	TRBD1	TRBJ1-3	CASSPAMTGRSDAIYF	TGTGCCAGCAGCCCGGCTATGACAGGGAGAAGTGACGCCATATATTTT
-	TRBV10-2	-	TRBJ1-2	CASKVQRDGLNYGYTF	TGCGCTAGCAAAGTCCAAAGGGACGGTCTAAACTATGGCTACACCTTC
-	TRBV14	-	TRBJ1-1	CASSQVGGFTEAFF	TGTGCCAGCAGCCAAGTGGGGGGATTCACTGAAGCTTTCTTT
-	TRBV15	TRBD1	TRBJ1-1	CATSPGKTGMNTEAFF	TGTGCCACCAGCCCGGGTAAGACAGGGATGAACACTGAAGCTTTCTTT
-	TRBV28	TRBD1	TRBJ1-6	CASDRTGWDSPLHF	TGTGCCAGCGATAGGACAGGTTGGGATTCACCCCTCCACTTT
-	TRBV11-2	TRBD1	TRBJ1-1	CASAWDRGFGTEAIF	TGCGCCAGCGCGTGGGACAGGGGGTTCGGAACTGAAGCTATCTTT
many	TRBV5-1	-	TRBJ2-3	CASSLSGQTSTDTQYF	TGCGCCAGCAGCTTATCCGGACAGACTAGCACAGATACGCAGTATTTT
-	TRBV11-3	-	TRBJ1-1	CAINLMANTEAFF	TGTGCCATCAACTTAATGGCAAACACTGAAGCTTTCTTT